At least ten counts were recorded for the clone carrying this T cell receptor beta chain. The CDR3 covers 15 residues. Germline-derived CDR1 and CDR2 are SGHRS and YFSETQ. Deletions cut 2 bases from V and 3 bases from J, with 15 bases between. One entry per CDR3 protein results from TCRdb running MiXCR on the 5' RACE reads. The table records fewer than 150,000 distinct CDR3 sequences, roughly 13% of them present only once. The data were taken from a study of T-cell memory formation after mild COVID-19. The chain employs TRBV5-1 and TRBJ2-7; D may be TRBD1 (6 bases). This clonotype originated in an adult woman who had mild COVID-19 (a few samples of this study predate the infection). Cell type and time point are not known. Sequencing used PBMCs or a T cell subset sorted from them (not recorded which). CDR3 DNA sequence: TGCGCCAGCAGCTTCCGCCAGGGGTCTAACTACGAGCAGTACTTC. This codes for CASSFRQGSNYEQYF.